Listed below are T cell receptor beta chains from one sample, sequenced in a study of long-term antiretroviral therapy in people with HIV. Method: immunoSEQ multiplex PCR; TCRdb's copy keeps in-frame clones and lacks some. The repertoire holds about 17,000 clones, with less than 85% as singletons. The sample was unsorted PBMCs, taken at the start of antiretroviral therapy. These receptors originate from a man younger than 40 with HIV. Each CDR3 is given with its conserved first and last residue. The D gene is left open where the match is weak. Some rows mark clone size as missing; the rest say once, few, many or name a class of expanded clone.

clone_size | d_call | cdr3_length | j_call | v_call | cdr3_aa | cdr3_nt
NA | NA | 16 | TRBJ1-1 | TRBV6-5 | CASSLPQSSPNTEAFF | TGTGCCAGCAGTTTACCCCAGAGTAGCCCGAACACTGAAGCTTTCTTT
medium-sized | TRBD1 | 15 | TRBJ2-2 | TRBV28 | CASSLRQGITGELFF | TGTGCCAGCAGTTTACGACAGGGGATCACCGGGGAGCTGTTTTTT
NA | NA | 13 | TRBJ1-1 | TRBV5-6 | CASSLGFGTEAFF | TGTGCCAGCAGCTTGGGGTTCGGCACTGAAGCTTTCTTT
NA | NA | 14 | TRBJ1-5 | TRBV10-3 | CAIRDSSPNQPQHF | TGTGCCATCAGGGACAGCAGCCCGAATCAGCCCCAGCATTTT
NA | TRBD1 | 15 | TRBJ2-7 | TRBV7-8 | CASSLTRGIGDEQYF | TGTGCCAGCAGCCTGACCAGGGGGATTGGGGACGAGCAGTACTTC
once | NA | 13 | TRBJ1-1 | TRBV7-9 | CASRGPENTEAFF | TGTGCCAGCAGGGGGCCAGAGAACACTGAAGCTTTCTTT
NA | NA | 14 | TRBJ2-2 | TRBV18 | CASSPGQDTGELFF | TGTGCCAGCTCACCAGGGCAGGACACCGGGGAGCTGTTTTTT
NA | NA | 14 | TRBJ2-5 | TRBV5-4 | CASSLRTQQETQYF | TGTGCCAGCAGCCTCAGAACTCAACAAGAGACCCAGTACTTC
NA | NA | 14 | TRBJ2-5 | TRBV6-5 | CASSYGAGQETQYF | TGTGCCAGCAGTTACGGAGCAGGGCAAGAGACCCAGTACTTC
NA | TRBD2 | 16 | TRBJ2-1 | TRBV7-2 | CASSWGTSGSYNEQFF | TGTGCCAGCAGCTGGGGGACTAGCGGTTCCTACAATGAGCAGTTCTTC
NA | NA | 15 | TRBJ1-2 | TRBV27 | CASSLTTGTGGGYTF | TGTGCCAGCAGTTTAACCACCGGGACCGGAGGCGGCTACACCTTC
NA | TRBD2 | 18 | TRBJ2-7 | TRBV10-3 | CAIKPRLKGTSRTYEQYF | TGTGCCATCAAACCGAGACTTAAAGGGACTAGCCGAACCTACGAGCAGTACTTC
NA | TRBD2 | 17 | TRBJ2-2 | TRBV5-4 | CASSSRAGGGNTGELFF | TGTGCCAGCAGCTCCCGGGCGGGGGGCGGGAACACCGGGGAGCTGTTTTTT
medium-sized | NA | 14 | TRBJ2-5 | TRBV30 | CAWSGGFRQETQYF | TGTGCCTGGAGTGGGGGTTTTCGACAAGAGACCCAGTACTTC
few | NA | 13 | TRBJ1-5 | TRBV6-1 | CASSEAGHQPQHF | TGTGCCAGCAGTGAAGCGGGTCATCAGCCCCAGCATTTT
NA | NA | 13 | TRBJ2-2 | TRBV25-1 | CAIGDTNTGELFF | TGTGCCATAGGGGACACTAACACCGGGGAGCTGTTTTTT
NA | TRBD1 | 14 | TRBJ2-7 | TRBV19 | CASSSGTGGYEQYF | TGTGCCAGTTCCTCCGGGACAGGGGGCTACGAGCAGTACTTC
NA | NA | 15 | TRBJ1-2 | TRBV27 | CASSRGLGSGYGYTF | TGTGCCAGCAGCCGGGGATTGGGGAGCGGCTATGGCTACACCTTC
NA | NA | 16 | TRBJ2-3 | TRBV27 | CASSPREGGGADTQYF | TGTGCCAGCAGTCCAAGGGAGGGAGGGGGGGCAGATACGCAGTATTTT
NA | TRBD2 | 13 | TRBJ2-1 | TRBV9 | CASSVDSGNEQFF | TGTGCCAGCAGCGTAGATAGCGGGAATGAGCAGTTCTTC
once | NA | 13 | TRBJ2-3 | TRBV9 | CASSAISTDTQYF | TGTGCCAGCAGCGCAATATCCACAGATACGCAGTATTTT
NA | TRBD1 | 15 | TRBJ1-1 | TRBV7-9 | CASSGGQGEGTEAFF | TGTGCCAGCAGCGGAGGACAGGGGGAGGGCACTGAAGCTTTCTTT
large | TRBD1 | 14 | TRBJ1-5 | TRBV10-3 | CAADTGDSNQPQHF | TGTGCCGCGGACACAGGGGATAGCAATCAGCCCCAGCATTTT
NA | NA | 14 | TRBJ2-1 | TRBV6-5 | CASSYIQGHNEQFF | TGTGCCAGCAGTTACATCCAGGGCCACAATGAGCAGTTCTTC
NA | TRBD2 | 16 | TRBJ2-1 | TRBV27 | CASSPILAGDYNEQFF | TGTGCCAGCAGCCCTATACTAGCGGGCGATTACAATGAGCAGTTCTTC
NA | TRBD1 | 15 | TRBJ2-7 | TRBV7-6 | CASSLGQGKFVEQYF | TGTGCCAGCAGCTTAGGACAGGGTAAATTCGTCGAGCAGTACTTC
NA | NA | 13 | TRBJ1-2 | TRBV5-5 | CASSPGTLNGYTF | TGTGCCAGCAGCCCCGGGACACTCAATGGCTACACCTTC
NA | NA | 15 | TRBJ2-7 | TRBV10-1 | CASSEGLRSSYEQYF | TGCGCCAGCAGTGAAGGACTCCGGAGCTCCTACGAGCAGTACTTC
NA | NA | 11 | TRBJ1-1 | TRBV28 | CASSLDQSAFF | TGTGCCAGCAGTTTGGATCAATCAGCTTTCTTT
once | TRBD1 | 15 | TRBJ1-2 | TRBV5-5 | CASSRTGQGANGYTF | TGTGCCAGCAGCCGCACCGGACAGGGGGCAAATGGCTACACCTTC
NA | TRBD2 | 19 | TRBJ2-7 | TRBV11-2 | CASSPPVGTPGLGTYEQYF | TGTGCCAGCAGCCCGCCTGTCGGGACTCCGGGACTAGGCACGTACGAGCAGTACTTC
NA | NA | 16 | TRBJ1-3 | TRBV6-5 | CASSLKGPISGNTIYF | TGTGCCAGCAGTTTAAAGGGTCCAATCTCTGGAAACACCATATATTTT
NA | NA | 12 | TRBJ2-3 | TRBV7-8 | CASSLELRTQYF | TGTGCCAGCAGCTTAGAGCTCCGGACGCAGTATTTT
NA | NA | 13 | TRBJ1-1 | TRBV15 | CATSHRTNTEAFF | TGTGCCACCAGCCACCGGACTAACACTGAAGCTTTCTTT
once | NA | 15 | TRBJ2-5 | TRBV5-1 | CASSLAYSRQETQYF | TGCGCCAGCAGCTTGGCCTACAGCCGACAAGAGACCCAGTACTTC
NA | TRBD2 | 15 | TRBJ2-1 | TRBV5-8 | CASSLEAGGSNEQFF | TGTGCCAGCAGCTTGGAGGCGGGAGGGAGTAATGAGCAGTTCTTC
NA | TRBD2 | 12 | TRBJ2-1 | TRBV27 | CASRSGRDIWFF | TGTGCCAGCCGTAGCGGGAGGGATATATGGTTCTTC
NA | NA | 13 | TRBJ1-2 | TRBV5-1 | CASGEGGTRASTF | TGCGCCAGTGGCGAGGGGGGGACCCGCGCCTCCACCTTC
NA | TRBD2 | 18 | TRBJ2-3 | TRBV5-1 | CASSSLAGVSFGTDTQYF | TGCGCCAGCAGCTCCTTAGCGGGAGTATCTTTCGGCACAGATACGCAGTATTTT
NA | NA | 13 | TRBJ1-1 | TRBV30 | CAWSVRLNTEAFF | TGTGCCTGGAGTGTGCGGTTGAACACTGAAGCTTTCTTT
NA | TRBD1 | 13 | TRBJ1-1 | TRBV12-5 | CASGQGTGAGAFF | TGTGCTAGTGGCCAAGGGACAGGGGCTGGGGCTTTCTTT
NA | NA | 16 | TRBJ2-1 | TRBV19 | CASSIEGGGRYNEQFF | TGTGCCAGTAGTATAGAAGGCGGGGGCCGCTACAATGAGCAGTTCTTC
NA | TRBD1 | 16 | TRBJ1-6 | TRBV18 | CASSTPGQGRNSPLHF | TGTGCCAGCTCAACCCCGGGACAGGGAAGGAATTCACCCCTCCACTTT
NA | NA | 15 | TRBJ2-7 | TRBV18 | CASSPQGREFDEQYF | TGTGCCAGCTCACCACAGGGCAGGGAGTTCGACGAGCAGTACTTC
NA | TRBD2 | 16 | TRBJ2-7 | TRBV7-2 | CASTDDEGRGAYEQYF | TGTGCCAGCACCGATGACGAAGGGCGGGGGGCCTACGAGCAGTACTTC
NA | NA | 15 | TRBJ2-1 | TRBV4-3 | CASSQDSGLYNEQFF | TGCGCCAGCAGCCAAGACTCGGGTCTCTACAATGAGCAGTTCTTC
NA | NA | 15 | TRBJ2-2 | TRBV6-6 | CASSYLGPTHGELFF | TGTGCCAGCAGTTACCTTGGACCGACCCACGGGGAGCTGTTTTTT
few | NA | 16 | TRBJ2-2 | TRBV9 | CASSVAMAGNTGELFF | TGTGCCAGCAGCGTAGCTATGGCAGGGAACACCGGGGAGCTGTTTTTT
medium-sized | NA | 15 | TRBJ1-4 | TRBV28 | CASSFQTAPNEKLFF | TGTGCCAGCAGTTTCCAGACAGCTCCTAATGAAAAACTGTTTTTT